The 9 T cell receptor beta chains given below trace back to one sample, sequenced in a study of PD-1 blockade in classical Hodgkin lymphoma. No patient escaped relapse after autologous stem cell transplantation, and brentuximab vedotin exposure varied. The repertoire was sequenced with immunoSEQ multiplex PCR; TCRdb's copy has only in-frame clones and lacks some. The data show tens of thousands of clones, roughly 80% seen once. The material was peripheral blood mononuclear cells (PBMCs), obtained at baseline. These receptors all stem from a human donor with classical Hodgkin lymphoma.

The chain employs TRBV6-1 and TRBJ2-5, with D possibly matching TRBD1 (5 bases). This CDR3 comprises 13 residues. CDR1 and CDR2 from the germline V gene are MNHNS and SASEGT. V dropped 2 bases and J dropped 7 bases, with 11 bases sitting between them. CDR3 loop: CASSELRAGTQYF. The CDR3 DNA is TGTGCCAGCAGTGAACTCAGGGCTGGGACCCAGTACTTC.

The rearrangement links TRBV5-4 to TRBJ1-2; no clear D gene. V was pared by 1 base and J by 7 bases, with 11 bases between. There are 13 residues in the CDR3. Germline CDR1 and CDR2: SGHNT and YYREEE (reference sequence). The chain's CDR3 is CASSLKYSLGYTF. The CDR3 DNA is TGTGCCAGCAGCTTGAAATACAGCCTTGGCTACACCTTC. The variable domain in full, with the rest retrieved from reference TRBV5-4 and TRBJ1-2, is ETGVTQSPTHLIKTRGQQVTLRCSSQSGHNTVSWYQQALGQGPQFIFQYYREEENGRGNFPPRFSGLQFPNYSSELNVNALELDDSALYLCASSLKYSLGYTFGSGTRLTVV.

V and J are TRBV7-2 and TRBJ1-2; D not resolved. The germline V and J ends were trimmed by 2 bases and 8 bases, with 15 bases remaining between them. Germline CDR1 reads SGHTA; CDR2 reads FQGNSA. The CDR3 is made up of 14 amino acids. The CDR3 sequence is CASSLSDGIGGYTF. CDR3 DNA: TGTGCCAGCAGCTTAAGCGACGGCATCGGAGGCTACACCTTC.

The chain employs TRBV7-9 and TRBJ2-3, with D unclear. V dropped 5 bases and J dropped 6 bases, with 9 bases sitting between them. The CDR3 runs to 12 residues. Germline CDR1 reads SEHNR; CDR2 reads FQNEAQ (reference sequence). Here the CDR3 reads CASSPRGDTQYF. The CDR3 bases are TGTGCCAGCAGCCCACGTGGGGATACGCAGTATTTT. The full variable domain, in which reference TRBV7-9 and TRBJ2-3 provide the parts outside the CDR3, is DTGVSQNPRHKITKRGQNVTFRCDPISEHNRLYWYRQTLGQGPEFLTYFQNEAQLEKSRLLSDRFSAERPKGSFSTLEIQRTEQGDSAMYLCASSPRGDTQYFGPGTRLTVL.

The CDR3 spells CASSYSAPVGNQPQHF. Written as DNA, the CDR3 is TGTGCCAGCAGTTACTCGGCCCCAGTGGGCAATCAGCCCCAGCATTTT. This chain uses TRBV6-6 with TRBJ1-5; no firm D call. Trimming cost V 0 bases and J 2 bases, with 11 bases left between them. The CDR3 contains 16 residues. Germline CDR1 MNHNY, CDR2 SVGAGI (reference sequence).

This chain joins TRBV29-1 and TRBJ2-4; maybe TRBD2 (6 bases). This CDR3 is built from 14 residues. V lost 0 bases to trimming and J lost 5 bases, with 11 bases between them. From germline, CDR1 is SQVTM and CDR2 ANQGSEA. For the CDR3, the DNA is TGCAGCGTTGAAGACCTCGGGAGACAAAACATTCAGTACTTC. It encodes CSVEDLGRQNIQYF.

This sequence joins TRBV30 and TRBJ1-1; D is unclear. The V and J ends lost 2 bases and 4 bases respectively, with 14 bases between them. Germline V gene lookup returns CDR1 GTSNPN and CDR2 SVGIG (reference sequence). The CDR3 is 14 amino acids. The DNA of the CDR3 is TGTGCCTGGAGTCAACAAAGGAGAACCACTGAAGCTTTCTTT. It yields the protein CAWSQQRRTTEAFF.

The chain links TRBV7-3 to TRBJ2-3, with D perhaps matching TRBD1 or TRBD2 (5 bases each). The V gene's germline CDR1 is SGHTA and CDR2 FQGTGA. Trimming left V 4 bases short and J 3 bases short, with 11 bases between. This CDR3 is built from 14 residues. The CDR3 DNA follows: TGTGCCAGCAGCTGGGGCGGGCGGACAGATACGCAGTATTTT. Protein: CASSWGGRTDTQYF.

The CDR3 DNA is TGCAGCGTTGAAGAGTTGGGCCGGGAGCAAGAAAAACTGTTTTTT. This translates into CSVEELGREQEKLFF. This chain joins TRBV29-1 and TRBJ1-4; D uncertain. V lost 0 bases, J lost 8 bases, and 16 bases lay in between. Germline V gene lookup returns CDR1 SQVTM and CDR2 ANQGSEA. The CDR3 sequence is 15 residues long.